The 9 T cell receptor beta chains given below trace back to one sample, sequenced in a study of identical twins. Each CDR3 protein is one row after TCRdb ran MiXCR on the 5' RACE reads. There are roughly 720,000 distinct CDR3 sequences in the sample; about 20% occur only once, and over 10% lies in the top ten. This sample also appeared in a second study, on T cells expressing NK-cell markers.

Sequenced: PBMCs. The source of these receptors is a woman younger than 35 in good health.

The genes are TRBV5-1 and TRBJ2-1, with D possibly TRBD1 on 5 matching bases. V dropped 4 bases and J dropped 9 bases, with 17 bases sitting between them. The CDR3 consists of 14 residues. From germline, CDR1 is SGHRS and CDR2 YFSETQ. The CDR3 spells CASSPIKQQGEQFF. CDR3 nucleotides: TGCGCCAGCAGCCCTATAAAACAGCAGGGTGAGCAGTTCTTC.

This clonotype was observed a few times. V is TRBV20-1 and J is TRBJ2-3; possibly TRBD1 for D (5 bases). Germline lookup yields CDR1 DFQATT and CDR2 SNEGSKA (reference sequence). V was shortened by 6 bases and J by 4 bases, with 8 bases between the two germline ends. The CDR3 sequence is 11 residues long. The CDR3 region is CSALTADTQYF. The DNA of the CDR3 is TGCAGTGCCCTGACAGCAGATACGCAGTATTTT.

V is TRBV30 and J is TRBJ2-7; tentative D call: TRBD1 (6 bases). V lost 3 bases, J lost 4 bases, and 16 bases lay in between. The CDR3 totals 14 residues. Germline-derived CDR1 and CDR2 are GTSNPN and SVGIG (reference sequence). As DNA, the CDR3 is TGTGCCTGGAGATCGCCGGGACACCCATACGAGCAGTACTTC. Protein product: CAWRSPGHPYEQYF. Full variable domain (remainder filled in from reference TRBV30 and TRBJ2-7): SQTIHQWPATLVQPVGSPLSLECTVEGTSNPNLYWYRQAAGRGLQLLFYSVGIGQISSEVPQNLSASRPQDRQFILSSKKLLLSDSGFYLCAWRSPGHPYEQYFGPGTRLTVT.

The gene calls are TRBV27 and TRBJ2-1; maybe TRBD1 (6 bases). Germline assignment: CDR1 MNHEY and CDR2 SMNVEV (reference sequence). There are 15 residues in the CDR3. V was clipped by 4 bases and J by 6 bases, with 16 bases between them. Written as DNA, the CDR3 is TGTGCCAGCAGTTCTATTACGGGACACCTCAATGAGCAGTTCTTC. As protein: CASSSITGHLNEQFF.

This clonotype was recorded a few times. The chain carries TRBV10-2 and TRBJ1-1; D not certain. The CDR3 length is 16 residues. From germline, CDR1 is WSHSY and CDR2 SAAADI. V lost 0 bases and J lost 2, with 13 bases in between. CDR3 sequence reads: CASSESPGRANTEAFF. Here the CDR3 DNA reads TGCGCCAGCAGTGAGTCCCCCGGACGGGCTAACACTGAAGCTTTCTTT.

The chain has TRBV10-3 and TRBJ2-5; D may correspond to TRBD1 or TRBD2 (5 bases each). The CDR3 covers 13 residues. From germline, CDR1 is ENHRY and CDR2 SYGVKD. Trimming stripped 0 bases from V and 5 bases from J, with 7 bases between. The CDR3 here is CAISESWGETQYF. The CDR3 DNA reads as TGTGCCATCAGTGAGTCATGGGGGGAGACCCAGTACTTC.

This clonotype was counted a few times. The chain employs TRBV12-3 or TRBV12-4 and TRBJ1-5; D is perhaps TRBD1 (6 bases). This CDR3 is 15 amino acids long. The germline V and J ends were trimmed by 3 bases and 3 bases, with 12 bases remaining between them. CDR3 nucleotide sequence: TGTGCCAGCAGTTTGGGGGCTCGTCACAATCAGCCCCAGCATTTT. Its translation: CASSLGARHNQPQHF.

This clonotype was detected a few times. The chain links TRBV20-1 to TRBJ2-7; 7 bases are a match to TRBD2. The junction had 6 bases not matched to a gene; V was cut back by 3 bases and J by 4 bases. The CDR3 consists of 13 residues. CDR1 is DFQATT, CDR2 SNEGSKA, per germline (reference sequence). DNA for the CDR3: TGCAGTGCTAGTACGGGAGGATTTTACGAGCAGTACTTC. Its translation is CSASTGGFYEQYF.

This chain connects TRBV5-1 to TRBJ2-3, with D perhaps TRBD2 (5 bases). CDR1 SGHRS and CDR2 YFSETQ come from the germline V gene. Trimming removed 7 bases at V and 5 bases at J, with 17 bases between. The length of the CDR3 is 14 residues. CDR3 DNA: TGCGCCAGCGGAGCCGAGGGCCGGGGAGATACGCAGTATTTT. The encoded protein is CASGAEGRGDTQYF.